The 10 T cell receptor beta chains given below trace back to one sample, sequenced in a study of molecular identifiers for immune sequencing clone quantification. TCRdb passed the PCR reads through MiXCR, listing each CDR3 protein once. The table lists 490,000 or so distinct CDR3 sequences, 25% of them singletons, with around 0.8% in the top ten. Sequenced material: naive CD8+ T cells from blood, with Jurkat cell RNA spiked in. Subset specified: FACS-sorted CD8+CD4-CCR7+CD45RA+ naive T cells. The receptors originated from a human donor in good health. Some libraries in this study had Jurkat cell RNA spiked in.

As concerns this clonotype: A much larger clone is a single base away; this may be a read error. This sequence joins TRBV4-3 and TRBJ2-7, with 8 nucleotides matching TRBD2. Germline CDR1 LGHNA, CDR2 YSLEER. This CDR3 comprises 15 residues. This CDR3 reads CAGSQAAGGTYEQYF. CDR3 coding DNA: TGCGCCGGCAGCCAAGCGGCGGGAGGTACCTACGAGCAGTACTTC.

CDR3 sequence (DNA): TGTGCCAGCAGCCAACTAGCGGGGGCTACTAATGAGCAGTTCTTC. This codes for CASSQLAGATNEQFF. The chain recombines TRBV7-9 with TRBJ2-1; 11 positions match TRBD2. Germline CDR1 and CDR2: SEHNR and FQNEAQ (reference sequence). The CDR3 contains 15 residues. V was clipped by 5 bases and J by 7 bases; unmatched bases: 7. The whole variable domain, filled in from reference TRBV7-9 and TRBJ2-1, reads DTGVSQNPRHKITKRGQNVTFRCDPISEHNRLYWYRQTLGQGPEFLTYFQNEAQLEKSRLLSDRFSAERPKGSFSTLEIQRTEQGDSAMYLCASSQLAGATNEQFFGPGTRLTVL.

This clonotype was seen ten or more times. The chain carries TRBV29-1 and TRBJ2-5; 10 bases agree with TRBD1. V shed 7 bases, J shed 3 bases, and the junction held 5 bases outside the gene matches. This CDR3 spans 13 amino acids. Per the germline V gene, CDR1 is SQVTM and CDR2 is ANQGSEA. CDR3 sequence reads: CSAMTGGEETQYF. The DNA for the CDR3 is TGCAGCGCTATGACAGGGGGCGAAGAGACCCAGTACTTC.

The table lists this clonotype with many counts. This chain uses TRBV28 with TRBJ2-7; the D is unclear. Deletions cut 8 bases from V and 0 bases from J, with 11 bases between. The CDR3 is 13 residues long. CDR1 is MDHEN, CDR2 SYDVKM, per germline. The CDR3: CASASESSYEQYF. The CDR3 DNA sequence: TGTGCCAGCGCGTCTGAGAGCTCCTACGAGCAGTACTTC.

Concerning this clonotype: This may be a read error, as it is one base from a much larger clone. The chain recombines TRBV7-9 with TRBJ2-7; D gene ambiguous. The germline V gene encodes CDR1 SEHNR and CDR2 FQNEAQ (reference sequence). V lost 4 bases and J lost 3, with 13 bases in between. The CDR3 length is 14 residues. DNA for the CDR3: TGTGCCAGCAGCTCCCTCCTCGTGAGCTACGAGCAGTACTTC. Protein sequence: CASSSLLVSYEQYF.

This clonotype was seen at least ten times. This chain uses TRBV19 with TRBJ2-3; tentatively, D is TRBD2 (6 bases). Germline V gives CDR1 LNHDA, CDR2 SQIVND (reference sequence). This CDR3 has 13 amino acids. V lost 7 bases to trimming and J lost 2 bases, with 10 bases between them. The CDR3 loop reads CASMGGATDTQYF. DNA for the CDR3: TGTGCCAGTATGGGGGGAGCCACAGATACGCAGTATTTT.

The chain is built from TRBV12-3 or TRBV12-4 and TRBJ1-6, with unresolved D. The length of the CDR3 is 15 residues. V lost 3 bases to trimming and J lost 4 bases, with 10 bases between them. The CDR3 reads CASSLIVGYNSPLHF. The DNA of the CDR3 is TGTGCCAGCAGTTTGATTGTGGGGTATAATTCACCCCTCCACTTT.

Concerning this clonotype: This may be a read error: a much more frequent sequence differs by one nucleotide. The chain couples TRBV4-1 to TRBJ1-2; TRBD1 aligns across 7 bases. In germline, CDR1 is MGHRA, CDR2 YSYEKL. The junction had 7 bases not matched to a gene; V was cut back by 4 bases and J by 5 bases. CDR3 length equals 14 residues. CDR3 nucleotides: TGCGCCAGCAGCCCCCAAGACAGGGTGTATGGCTACACCTTC. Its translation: CASSPQDRVYGYTF.

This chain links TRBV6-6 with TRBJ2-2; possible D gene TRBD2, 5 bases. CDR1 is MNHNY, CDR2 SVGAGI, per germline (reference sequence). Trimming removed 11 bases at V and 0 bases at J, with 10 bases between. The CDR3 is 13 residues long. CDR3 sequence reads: CAEGDANTGELFF. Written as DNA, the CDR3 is TGTGCCGAGGGCGACGCGAACACCGGGGAGCTGTTTTTT.

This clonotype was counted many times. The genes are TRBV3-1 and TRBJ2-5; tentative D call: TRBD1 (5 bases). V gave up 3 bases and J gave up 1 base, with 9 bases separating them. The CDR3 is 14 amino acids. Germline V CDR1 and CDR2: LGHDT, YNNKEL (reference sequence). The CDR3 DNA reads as TGTGCCAGCAGCCAGACCAGGGCCCAAGAGACCCAGTACTTC. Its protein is CASSQTRAQETQYF.